This TCR beta chain appears in the sequencing data of a study of blood T cells in healthy people across ages. The study's findings and limits: PBMCs left unsorted prevented a conclusive naive versus antigen-experienced comparison.

In its sample, this clonotype was seen a few times. Antigen specificity is unknown. A second PCR, run for about 6 to 11 cycles, used a sample-barcoded 5' primer plus a J-beta primer mix. The study obtained at least 2.5 million CDR3-containing paired-end reads from every sample. TCRdb independently ran MiXCR on the 5' RACE reads; one entry per CDR3 protein. The table includes 700,000 or so distinct CDR3 sequences, around 43% detected once. Germline-derived CDR1 and CDR2 are SGHRS and YFSETQ. The CDR3 is 15 amino acids. V lost 0 bases and J lost 7, with 14 bases in between. The sequence was collected from a man older than 75 in good health. V usage is TRBV5-1 and J usage is TRBJ1-5; no definite D call. The sample consisted of blood. The CDR3 nucleotides read TGCGCCAGCAGCTTGGAGCCGGAAATAGGGCAGCCCCAGCATTTT. Its protein product is CASSLEPEIGQPQHF.